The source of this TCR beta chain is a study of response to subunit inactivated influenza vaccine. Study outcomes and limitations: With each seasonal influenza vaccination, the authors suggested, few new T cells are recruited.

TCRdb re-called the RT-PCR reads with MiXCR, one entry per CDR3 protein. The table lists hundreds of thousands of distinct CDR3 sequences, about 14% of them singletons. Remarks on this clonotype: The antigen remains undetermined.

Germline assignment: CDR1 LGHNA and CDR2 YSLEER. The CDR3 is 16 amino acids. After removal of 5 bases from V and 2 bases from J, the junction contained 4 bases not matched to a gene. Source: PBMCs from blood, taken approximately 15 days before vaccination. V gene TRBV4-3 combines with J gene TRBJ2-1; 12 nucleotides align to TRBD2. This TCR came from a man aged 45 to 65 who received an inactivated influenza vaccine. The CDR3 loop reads CASSKTSGGTYNEQFF. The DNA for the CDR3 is TGCGCCAGCAGCAAGACTAGCGGGGGTACCTACAATGAGCAGTTCTTC.